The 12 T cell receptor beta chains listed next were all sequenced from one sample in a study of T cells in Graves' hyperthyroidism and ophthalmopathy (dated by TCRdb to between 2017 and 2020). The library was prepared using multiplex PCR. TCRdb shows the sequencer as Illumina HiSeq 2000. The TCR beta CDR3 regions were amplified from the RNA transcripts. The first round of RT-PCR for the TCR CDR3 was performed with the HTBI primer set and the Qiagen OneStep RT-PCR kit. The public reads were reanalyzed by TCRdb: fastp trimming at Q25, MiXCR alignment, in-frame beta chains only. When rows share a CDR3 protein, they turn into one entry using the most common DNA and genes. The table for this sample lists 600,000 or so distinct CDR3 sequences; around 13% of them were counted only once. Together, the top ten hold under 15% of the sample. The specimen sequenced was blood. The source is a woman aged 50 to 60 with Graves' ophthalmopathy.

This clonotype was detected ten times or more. The DNA for the CDR3 is TGTGCCAGCAGTGAGTCCAGGGGGCGGTATTCACCCCTCCACTTT. This gives the protein CASSESRGRYSPLHF. This chain joins TRBV7-2 and TRBJ1-6; 8 bases line up with TRBD1. The length of the CDR3 is 15 residues. After removal of 6 bases from V and 8 bases from J, the junction contained 9 bases not matched to a gene. The V gene's germline CDR1 is SGHTA and CDR2 FQGNSA.

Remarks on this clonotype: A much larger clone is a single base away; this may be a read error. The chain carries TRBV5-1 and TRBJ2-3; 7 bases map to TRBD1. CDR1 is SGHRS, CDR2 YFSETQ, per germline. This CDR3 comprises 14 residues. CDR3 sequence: CASSPFDRADTRYF. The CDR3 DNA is TGCGCCAGCAGCCCCTTCGACAGGGCGGATACGCGGTATTTT.

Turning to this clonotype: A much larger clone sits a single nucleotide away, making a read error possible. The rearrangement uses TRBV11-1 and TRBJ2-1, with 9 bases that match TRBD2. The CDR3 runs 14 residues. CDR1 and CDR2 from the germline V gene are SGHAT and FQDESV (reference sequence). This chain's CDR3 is CASALTSGYNERFF. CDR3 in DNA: TGTGCCAGCGCCCTGACTAGCGGTTACAATGAGCGGTTCTTC.

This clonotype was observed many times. The CDR3 DNA reads as TGTGCCAGCAACCCCCGACTAGGGGGACTAGTCTCTGGGGCCAACGTCCTGACTTTC. This translates into CASNPRLGGLVSGANVLTF. This chain joins TRBV28 and TRBJ2-6; 8 bases align to TRBD2. The CDR3 totals 19 residues. Germline V gene sequence: CDR1 MDHEN, CDR2 SYDVKM. The J segment lost 0 bases and the V segment lost 7 bases, leaving 14 bases of the junction unmatched.

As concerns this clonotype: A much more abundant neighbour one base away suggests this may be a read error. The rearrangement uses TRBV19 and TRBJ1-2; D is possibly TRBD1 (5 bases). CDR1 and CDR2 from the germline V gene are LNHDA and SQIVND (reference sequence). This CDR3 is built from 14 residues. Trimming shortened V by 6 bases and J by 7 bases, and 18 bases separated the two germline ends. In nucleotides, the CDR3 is TGTGCCAGTAGGCCGGTCGACAGACCTTGTGGCTACACCTTC. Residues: CASRPVDRPCGYTF.

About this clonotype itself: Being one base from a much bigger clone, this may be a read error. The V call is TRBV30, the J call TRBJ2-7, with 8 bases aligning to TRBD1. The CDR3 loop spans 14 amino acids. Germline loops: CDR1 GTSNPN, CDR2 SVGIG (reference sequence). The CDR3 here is CAWTQDRGSYKQYF. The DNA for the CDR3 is TGTGCCTGGACCCAAGACAGGGGCTCCTACAAGCAGTACTTC.

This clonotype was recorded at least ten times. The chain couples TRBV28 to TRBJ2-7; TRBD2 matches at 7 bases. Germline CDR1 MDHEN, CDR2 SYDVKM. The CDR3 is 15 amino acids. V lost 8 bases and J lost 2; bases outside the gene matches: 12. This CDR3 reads CASFVSGPAPYEQYF. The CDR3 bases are TGTGCCAGCTTTGTTAGCGGGCCTGCCCCCTACGAGCAGTACTTC.

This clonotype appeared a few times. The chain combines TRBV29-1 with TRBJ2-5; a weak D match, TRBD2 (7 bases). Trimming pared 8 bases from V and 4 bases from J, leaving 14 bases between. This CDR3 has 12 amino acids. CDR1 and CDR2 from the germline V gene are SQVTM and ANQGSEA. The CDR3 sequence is CSTGGALETQYF. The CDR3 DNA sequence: TGCAGCACTGGGGGGGCATTAGAGACCCAGTACTTC.

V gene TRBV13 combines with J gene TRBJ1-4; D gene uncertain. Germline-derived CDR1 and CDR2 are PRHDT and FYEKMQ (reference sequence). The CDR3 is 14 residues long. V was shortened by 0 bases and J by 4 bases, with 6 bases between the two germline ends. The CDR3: CASSLGLGNEKLFF. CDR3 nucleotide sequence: TGTGCCAGCAGCTTAGGCCTTGGTAATGAAAAACTGTTTTTT.

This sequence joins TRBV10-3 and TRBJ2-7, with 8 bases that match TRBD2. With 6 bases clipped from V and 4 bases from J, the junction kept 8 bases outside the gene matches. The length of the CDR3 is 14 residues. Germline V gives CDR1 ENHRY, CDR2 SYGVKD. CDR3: CAIRPPGLGYEQYF. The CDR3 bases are TGTGCCATCAGGCCCCCGGGACTAGGATACGAGCAGTACTTC.

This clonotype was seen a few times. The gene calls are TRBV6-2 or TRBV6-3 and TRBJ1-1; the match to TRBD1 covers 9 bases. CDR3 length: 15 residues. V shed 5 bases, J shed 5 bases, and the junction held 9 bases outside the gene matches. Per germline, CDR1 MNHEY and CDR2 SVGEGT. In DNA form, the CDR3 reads TGTGCCAGCAGTCACCCACAGGGGGCTTGGACTGAAGCTTTCTTT. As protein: CASSHPQGAWTEAFF.

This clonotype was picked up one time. The CDR3 loop is CASSFGQGGSYGYTF. As DNA, the CDR3 is TGTGCCAGCAGTTTTGGACAGGGCGGAAGCTATGGCTACACCTTC. The V call is TRBV27, the J call TRBJ1-2, with 8 bases aligning to TRBD1. Germline V gene lookup returns CDR1 MNHEY and CDR2 SMNVEV (reference sequence). This CDR3 spans 15 amino acids. The V gene end was trimmed by 3 bases and the J gene end by 4 bases; junction bases not matched to a gene: 7.